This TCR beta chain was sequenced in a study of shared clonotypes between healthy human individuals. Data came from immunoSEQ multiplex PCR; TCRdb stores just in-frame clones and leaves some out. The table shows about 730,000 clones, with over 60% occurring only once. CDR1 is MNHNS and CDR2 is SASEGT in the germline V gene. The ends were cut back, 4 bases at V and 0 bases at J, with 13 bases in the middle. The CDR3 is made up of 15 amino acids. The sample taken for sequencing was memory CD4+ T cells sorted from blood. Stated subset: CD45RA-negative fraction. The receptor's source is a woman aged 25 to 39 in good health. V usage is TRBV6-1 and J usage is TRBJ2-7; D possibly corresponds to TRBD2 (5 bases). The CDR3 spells CASSVGLPSSYEQYF. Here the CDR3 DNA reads TGTGCCAGCAGTGTCGGACTTCCCAGCTCCTACGAGCAGTACTTC.